A single sample is the source of the 27 T cell receptor beta chains below, sequenced in a study of blood T cell repertoires in COVID-19. Produced via immunoSEQ multiplex PCR; TCRdb's table is partial and in-frame only. This table has 150,000 to 200,000 clones, less than 90% appearing once. The specimen was peripheral blood. Every receptor here comes from a woman in her 70s with COVID-19, enrolled during active disease.

The chain joins TRBV24-1 to TRBJ2-2; perhaps TRBD1 as D (6 bases). Per the germline V gene, CDR1 is KGHDR and CDR2 is SFDVKD. This CDR3 has 16 amino acids. The V end was cut by 3 bases, the J end by 3 bases, with 13 bases between. This CDR3 is CATSDAGTRYTGELFF. The DNA of the CDR3 is TGTGCCACCAGTGATGCCGGGACAAGATACACCGGGGAGCTGTTTTTT.

The rearrangement joins TRBV7-8 to TRBJ2-3; D is unclear. The CDR3 covers 15 residues. V was pared by 3 bases and J by 6 bases, with 16 bases between. Looked up from germline, CDR1 is SGHVS and CDR2 is FQNEAQ. Here the CDR3 DNA reads TGTGCCAGCAGCTTCAGTACCGCAGGAACCGATACGCAGTATTTT. Its translation: CASSFSTAGTDTQYF.

The rearrangement uses TRBV3-1 (or the pseudogene TRBV3-2) and TRBJ1-5; D is possibly TRBD1 (5 bases). Per the germline V gene, CDR1 is LGHDT and CDR2 is YNNKEL (reference sequence). The CDR3 is made up of 16 amino acids. V was shortened by 0 bases and J by 0 bases, with 9 bases between the two germline ends. Written as DNA, the CDR3 is TGTGCCAGCAGCCAAGACCGGGGGAATAGCAATCAGCCCCAGCATTTT. This gives the protein CASSQDRGNSNQPQHF.

V gene TRBV6-6 combines with J gene TRBJ1-4; 11 positions agree with TRBD1. The CDR3 is 13 residues long. J was trimmed by 8 bases and V by 5 bases; bases with no gene match: 1. The V gene's germline CDR1 is MNHNY and CDR2 SVGAGI (reference sequence). For the CDR3, the DNA is TGTGCCAGCAGTCGGGACAGGGGGGAAAAACTGTTTTTT. It specifies CASSRDRGEKLFF.

The CDR3 region is CASSPQGLNTEAFF. CDR3 sequence (DNA): TGTGCCAGCTCACCCCAGGGGCTGAACACTGAAGCTTTCTTT. The chain recombines TRBV18 with TRBJ1-1, with D possibly being TRBD1 (6 bases). CDR1 KGHSH and CDR2 LQKENI come from the germline V gene. This CDR3 is built from 14 residues. V lost 3 bases, J lost 0 bases, and 8 bases lay in between.

This clone was counted between two and nine times. This chain links TRBV10-1 with TRBJ2-1; 8 nucleotides agree with TRBD2. CDR1 WNHNN and CDR2 SYGVQD come from the germline V gene (reference sequence). This CDR3 is built from 19 residues. With V trimmed by 5 bases and J by 2 bases, 17 bases remained unmatched. The CDR3 sequence: CASSPQWNGGEATYNEQFF. The CDR3 DNA reads as TGCGCCAGCAGTCCCCAGTGGAACGGGGGGGAAGCTACCTACAATGAGCAGTTCTTC.

The chain joins TRBV9 to TRBJ2-1; D is undetermined. The ends were cut back, 3 bases at V and 6 bases at J, with 16 bases in the middle. This CDR3 is built from 15 residues. The germline V gene has CDR1 SGDLS and CDR2 YYNGEE. CDR3 sequence reads: CASSASTFRVNEQFF. For the CDR3, the DNA is TGTGCCAGCAGCGCGTCCACATTCCGGGTCAATGAGCAGTTCTTC.

This chain connects TRBV3-1 (or the pseudogene TRBV3-2) to TRBJ2-7; 9 nucleotides match TRBD2. This CDR3 has 16 amino acids. V gave up 0 bases and J gave up 5 bases; unmatched junction bases: 8. Germline lookup yields CDR1 LGHDT and CDR2 YNNKEL (reference sequence). The CDR3 DNA is TGTGCCAGCAGCCAAGATCTGGGACTAGCAAGCAACGAGCAGTACTTC. Its translation is CASSQDLGLASNEQYF.

The J gene is TRBJ1-2, the V gene TRBV28; weak D call: TRBD1 (6 bases). The CDR3 sequence is 13 residues long. Germline V lookup: CDR1 MDHEN, CDR2 SYDVKM. Trimming cost V 8 bases and J 8 bases, with 18 bases left between them. For the CDR3, the DNA is TGTGCCAGCCTACCTTCAGGGGCTTTGGGCTACACCTTC. It specifies CASLPSGALGYTF.

The chain uses TRBV30 and TRBJ2-3; weak D call: TRBD2 (6 bases). This CDR3 is built from 10 residues. V lost 3 bases to trimming and J lost 8 bases, with 6 bases between them. CDR1 is GTSNPN, CDR2 SVGIG, per germline (reference sequence). The CDR3 sequence is CAWRGGTQYF. As DNA, the CDR3 is TGTGCCTGGAGGGGGGGTACGCAGTATTTT. The full variable domain, rest sourced from reference TRBV30 and TRBJ2-3, is SQTIHQWPATLVQPVGSPLSLECTVEGTSNPNLYWYRQAAGRGLQLLFYSVGIGQISSEVPQNLSASRPQDRQFILSSKKLLLSDSGFYLCAWRGGTQYFGPGTRLTVL.

The chain uses TRBV27 and TRBJ2-2, with TRBD1 matching over 8 bases. Losses at the gene ends were 7 bases for V and 14 bases for J; bases not matched to a gene: 15. There are 14 residues in the CDR3. Germline assignment: CDR1 MNHEY and CDR2 SMNVEV (reference sequence). CDR3 residues: CASTSFLRQGPLFF. CDR3 coding DNA: TGTGCCAGCACCTCCTTCCTCAGACAGGGGCCCCTGTTTTTT.

The CDR3, as DNA: TGTGCCTCAAAACAGGGGGCTAATGAAAAACTGTTTTTT. This gives the protein CASKQGANEKLFF. The chain links TRBV30 to TRBJ1-4; 8 nucleotides match TRBD1. Germline loops: CDR1 GTSNPN, CDR2 SVGIG (reference sequence). V gave up 7 bases and J gave up 3 bases; unmatched junction bases: 4. This CDR3 contains 13 residues.

This chain uses TRBV30 with TRBJ1-4; TRBD1 aligns across 8 bases. J was trimmed by 3 bases and V by 4 bases; bases with no gene match: 10. Germline CDR1 GTSNPN, CDR2 SVGIG (reference sequence). The CDR3 runs to 16 residues. In DNA, the CDR3 is TGTGCCTGGAAGGCAGGCAGGGGGCAATCTAATGAAAAACTGTTTTTT. Protein sequence: CAWKAGRGQSNEKLFF.

CDR3: CASSLQEYGYTF. CDR3 coding DNA: TGTGCCAGCAGCTTACAGGAGTATGGCTACACCTTC. The J gene is TRBJ1-2, the V gene TRBV5-4, with a weak D call TRBD1 (5 bases). Germline V gene lookup returns CDR1 SGHNT and CDR2 YYREEE (reference sequence). V was pared by 2 bases and J by 5 bases, with 7 bases between. This CDR3 is 12 amino acids long.

The CDR3 coding sequence is TGTGCCAGCAGTTTGTCTGGGGGCCGCAATCAGCCCCAGCATTTT. This sequence encodes CASSLSGGRNQPQHF. The chain recombines TRBV28 with TRBJ1-5; D may be TRBD1 (6 bases). Trimming removed 3 bases at V and 2 bases at J, with 11 bases between. CDR3 length: 15 residues. Germline V gene sequence: CDR1 MDHEN, CDR2 SYDVKM. Drawing the rest from reference TRBV28 and TRBJ1-5, the complete variable domain is DVKVTQSSRYLVKRTGEKVFLECVQDMDHENMFWYRQDPGLGLRLIYFSYDVKMKEKGDIPEGYSVSREKKERFSLILESASTNQTSMYLCASSLSGGRNQPQHFGDGTRLSIL.

The CDR3: CASSKERTQEREWDSTDTQYF. CDR3 nucleotide sequence: TGTGCCAGCAGCAAAGAGAGAACCCAGGAGCGGGAGTGGGATAGTACAGATACGCAGTATTTT. This chain uses TRBV21-1 with TRBJ2-3; the table's D gene call, TRBD2, was not cross checked with the DNA. TRBV21-1 corresponds to a pseudogene. CDR3 length: 21 residues.

The chain recombines TRBV6-5 with TRBJ2-5; 7 bases map to TRBD1. The V and J ends lost 2 bases and 3 bases, in that order; junction bases with no gene match: 6. The CDR3 runs 15 residues. Germline CDR1 is MNHEY and CDR2 is SVGAGI. The DNA for the CDR3 is TGTGCCAGCAGTTACCGACAGGGTATGGAAGAGACCCAGTACTTC. Protein: CASSYRQGMEETQYF.

This clone showed up just a few times. This sequence joins TRBV5-4 and TRBJ1-2; D gene uncertain. Between the trimmed V and J ends, which lost 4 bases and 8 bases, there was a span of 21 bases. The CDR3 is 15 amino acids. Germline CDR1 and CDR2: SGHNT and YYREEE (reference sequence). CDR3 sequence reads: CASSPTEGGVRGYTF. The CDR3 region has the DNA TGTGCCAGCAGCCCAACGGAGGGTGGGGTTAGAGGCTACACCTTC.

This clone has more than one count but fewer than ten. This rearrangement joins TRBV5-1 to TRBJ1-2; D is ambiguous. The germline V gene has CDR1 SGHRS and CDR2 YFSETQ. Trimming removed 0 bases from V and 5 bases from J, with 8 bases in between. CDR3 length: 13 amino acids. CDR3 DNA sequence: TGCGCCAGCAGCTTGGACCGGACTTATGGCTACACCTTC. This sequence encodes CASSLDRTYGYTF.

The chain has TRBV2 and TRBJ1-2; D is undetermined. CDR3 length: 13 residues. Germline loops: CDR1 SNHLY, CDR2 FYNNEI. V shed 3 bases and J shed 1 base, with 6 bases lying between them. The CDR3 reads CASSDNNNYGYTF. CDR3 DNA sequence: TGTGCCAGCAGTGACAACAATAACTATGGCTACACCTTC.

The V call is TRBV5-5, the J call TRBJ2-7; 10 nucleotides agree with TRBD1. Germline loops: CDR1 SGHKS, CDR2 YYEKEE (reference sequence). This CDR3 comprises 16 residues. Trimming took 1 base from V and 6 from J; bases not matched to a gene: 10. The CDR3 protein is CASSLSAGQGNGEQYF. The CDR3 nucleotides read TGTGCCAGCAGCTTGAGTGCGGGACAGGGGAACGGCGAGCAGTACTTC.

On this clone itself: The junction differs from germline at one of its ends, possibly a read error. The chain carries TRBV5-8 and TRBJ1-2, with a weak D call TRBD1 (6 bases). Germline-derived CDR1 and CDR2 are SGHTS and YDEGEE. This CDR3 spans 12 amino acids. CDR3 protein: CANSLDSYGYTF. Written as DNA, the CDR3 is TGTGCCAACAGCTTGGACAGTTATGGCTACACCTTC.

The J gene is TRBJ2-1, the V gene TRBV19; 11 bases match TRBD1. Germline V gene lookup returns CDR1 LNHDA and CDR2 SQIVND (reference sequence). This CDR3 region has 15 residues. Trimming cost V 4 bases and J 4 bases; bases outside gene matches: 3. CDR3 amino acids: CASSRGQGGYNEQFF. In DNA form, the CDR3 reads TGTGCCAGTAGTAGGGGACAGGGGGGGTACAATGAGCAGTTCTTC.

V usage is TRBV18 and J usage is TRBJ1-5, with D unclear. The CDR3 contains 13 residues. Germline CDR1 is KGHSH and CDR2 is LQKENI. The V and J ends lost 6 bases and 7 bases respectively, with 13 bases between them. The CDR3 reads CASSRGPSQPQHF. As DNA, the CDR3 is TGTGCCAGCTCGCGCGGGCCCAGCCAGCCCCAGCATTTT.

The V call is TRBV11-2, the J call TRBJ2-7; D uncertain. The CDR3 contains 13 residues. Trimming removed 3 bases at V and 10 bases at J, with 16 bases between. CDR1 SGHAT and CDR2 FQNNGV come from the germline V gene. CDR3 sequence: CASSFLARSGQYV. The CDR3 DNA reads as TGTGCCAGCAGCTTTTTGGCGCGGTCTGGCCAGTACGTC.

The chain recombines TRBV6-2 or TRBV6-3 with TRBJ1-6; D may be TRBD1 (5 bases). The CDR3 runs 14 residues. V lost 5 bases to trimming and J lost 8 bases, with 13 bases between them. Germline V CDR1 and CDR2: MNHEY, SVGEGT. As DNA, the CDR3 is TGTGCCAGCAGTCCATGGGGCTTGGATTCACCCCTCCACTTT. Translation gives CASSPWGLDSPLHF.

The sample holds one count of this clone. The V gene is TRBV21-1, the J gene TRBJ2-3; TRBD2 reflects the table's D call only, with no check against the DNA. TRBV21-1 is a listed pseudogene. This CDR3 is built from 16 residues. The chain's CDR3 is CARTLGLAESTDTQYF. In DNA, the CDR3 is TGTGCCAGGACTTTGGGACTAGCGGAGTCTACAGATACGCAGTATTTT.